Listed below are T cell receptor beta chains from one sample, sequenced in a study of regulatory T cells in long-lasting Graves disease. TCRdb reprocessed the multiplex PCR reads with MiXCR, giving one entry per CDR3 protein. This sample has 500,000 to 700,000 distinct CDR3 sequences; around 15% occur once, and the top ten carry around a sixth. The same specimen was also included in a second study, on T cells in Graves' hyperthyroidism and ophthalmopathy.

Sequencing used peripheral blood mononuclear cells (PBMCs), obtained at new diagnosis, from a patient treated with antithyroid drugs. These receptor sequences come from a woman aged 25-40 years with Graves disease. CDR3s include the opening cysteine and the closing phenylalanine or tryptophan. The D gene is left open where the match is weak. Some rows have no size entry. The others give once, few or many, or a class for an expanded clone.

size: many; V: TRBV6-1; length: 15; J: TRBJ1-1; D: NA; DNA: TGTGCCAGCAGTGGTGGGAGGTTTGAGAACACTGAAGCTTTCTTT; CDR3: CASSGGRFENTEAFF
size: few; V: TRBV24-1; length: 18; J: TRBJ2-2; D: NA; DNA: TGTGCCACCAGTGATTTGCCTCGGAGGGGAGAGAACACCGGGGAGCTGTTTTTT; CDR3: CATSDLPRRGENTGELFF
size: many; V: TRBV7-6; length: 15; J: TRBJ2-2; D: NA; DNA: TGTGCCAGCAGCTTAAGGGTTTTCACAGGCGGGGAGCTGTTTTTT; CDR3: CASSLRVFTGGELFF
size: many; V: TRBV7-2; length: 14; J: TRBJ2-7; D: NA; DNA: TGTGCCAGCAGCTTAGTTCCTAGCGTAAGCGAGCAGTACTTC; CDR3: CASSLVPSVSEQYF
size: NA; V: TRBV9; length: 12; J: TRBJ2-3; D: NA; DNA: TGTGCCAGCAGCGCCGATAGAGATACGCAGTATTTT; CDR3: CASSADRDTQYF
size: few; V: TRBV3-1; length: 14; J: TRBJ2-7; D: TRBD2; DNA: TGTGCCAGCAGTCAACTAGCGGGAGGTAGGGAGCAGTACTTC; CDR3: CASSQLAGGREQYF
size: NA; V: TRBV14; length: 15; J: TRBJ2-7; D: NA; DNA: TGTGCCAGCAGCCAACAACTAGGGGTCTCGGGAGAGCAGTACTTC; CDR3: CASSQQLGVSGEQYF
size: NA; V: TRBV28; length: 13; J: TRBJ1-5; D: NA; DNA: TGTGCCAGCAGTTGGGGGCTTGATCAGCCCCAGCATTTT; CDR3: CASSWGLDQPQHF
size: NA; V: TRBV28; length: 15; J: TRBJ2-1; D: TRBD2; DNA: TGTGCCAGCAGCCGACCAGTAGCGGGACCTAATGAGCAGTTCTTC; CDR3: CASSRPVAGPNEQFF
size: few; V: TRBV28; length: 14; J: TRBJ2-7; D: NA; DNA: TGTGCCAGCAGCTCTCTAGTCGCCCCCTACGAGCAGTACTTC; CDR3: CASSSLVAPYEQYF
size: NA; V: TRBV6-1; length: 13; J: TRBJ2-7; D: NA; DNA: TGTGCCAGCAGTGACTCATTACCCTACGGGCAGTACTTC; CDR3: CASSDSLPYGQYF
size: many; V: TRBV28; length: 12; J: TRBJ1-5; D: NA; DNA: TGTGCCAGCAGCCAGCCATTAGGCCTTAAAATTTTT; CDR3: CASSQPLGLKIF
size: few; V: TRBV7-6; length: 14; J: TRBJ2-1; D: NA; DNA: TGTGCCAGCAGCCCTATACAGCCTCGGGGTGAGCAGTTCTTC; CDR3: CASSPIQPRGEQFF
size: many; V: TRBV27; length: 14; J: TRBJ1-1; D: TRBD1; DNA: TGTGCCAGCAGTTCGACAGGGTGGAACACTGAAGCTTTCTTT; CDR3: CASSSTGWNTEAFF
size: NA; V: TRBV20-1; length: 14; J: TRBJ1-6; D: NA; DNA: TGCAGTGCTAGACCCCGGGATTATAATTCACCCCTCCACTTT; CDR3: CSARPRDYNSPLHF
size: few; V: TRBV27; length: 16; J: TRBJ2-7; D: TRBD1; DNA: TGTGCCAGCAGTTACAGCTGGGGACAGGGGTCCTACGAGCAGTACTTC; CDR3: CASSYSWGQGSYEQYF
size: NA; V: TRBV7-9; length: 12; J: TRBJ2-1; D: NA; DNA: TGTGCCAGCAGCTTGGATCCTAACAAGCAGTTCTTC; CDR3: CASSLDPNKQFF
size: many; V: TRBV28; length: 15; J: TRBJ2-7; D: TRBD1; DNA: TGTGCCAGCAGCCACGCCGGGACAGGGGGCGTCGAGCAGTACTTC; CDR3: CASSHAGTGGVEQYF
size: few; V: TRBV3-1; length: 19; J: TRBJ2-1; D: TRBD2; DNA: TGTGCCAGCAGCCCAACAACTAACGCCGGGACTAGCGGGTACAATGAGCAGTTCTTC; CDR3: CASSPTTNAGTSGYNEQFF
size: many; V: TRBV20-1; length: 12; J: TRBJ2-4; D: NA; DNA: TGCAGTGCTACGGTCCCCCCAAGGGTTCAGTACTTC; CDR3: CSATVPPRVQYF
size: NA; V: TRBV6-5; length: 20; J: TRBJ1-6; D: NA; DNA: TGTGCCAGCAGTTACCCCGACAGACTGCAGCTTTCGCTCACTAATTCACCCCTCCACTTT; CDR3: CASSYPDRLQLSLTNSPLHF
size: few; V: TRBV5-6; length: 16; J: TRBJ2-2; D: NA; DNA: TGTGCCAGCAGCTTGGAAAGGGGCGCGTTCCTCGGGGAGCTGTTTTTT; CDR3: CASSLERGAFLGELFF
size: many; V: TRBV10-3; length: 12; J: TRBJ2-7; D: NA; DNA: TGTGCCATCATGGGTCCCCAACCCGAGCAGTACTTC; CDR3: CAIMGPQPEQYF
size: few; V: TRBV18; length: 17; J: TRBJ2-5; D: TRBD1; DNA: TGTGCCAGCTCGAATTCGATAGGACAGGGACTTCAAGAGACCCAGTACTTC; CDR3: CASSNSIGQGLQETQYF
size: many; V: TRBV19; length: 14; J: TRBJ1-1; D: TRBD1; DNA: TGTGCCAGTATGGGACAGGCGATGAACACTGAAGCTTTCTTT; CDR3: CASMGQAMNTEAFF
size: few; V: TRBV7-6; length: 16; J: TRBJ2-1; D: TRBD2; DNA: TGTGCCAGCAGCTTAGCCGGAGCGGGGGGCTACAATGAGCAGTTCTTC; CDR3: CASSLAGAGGYNEQFF
size: NA; V: TRBV28; length: 18; J: TRBJ1-5; D: TRBD1; DNA: TGTGCCAGCGAGGAGCGACAGGGTAAGATTGGTCCTCATGGGCCCCAGCATTTT; CDR3: CASEERQGKIGPHGPQHF
size: few; V: TRBV20-1; length: 14; J: TRBJ1-4; D: NA; DNA: TGCAGTGCGCTGCCGGGAACTGGAAATGAAAAACTGTTTTTT; CDR3: CSALPGTGNEKLFF
size: few; V: TRBV15; length: 17; J: TRBJ2-6; D: NA; DNA: TGTGCCACCAGCAGAGATATGACAGACTCTGGGGCCAACGTCCTGACTTTC; CDR3: CATSRDMTDSGANVLTF
size: few; V: TRBV4-1; length: 15; J: TRBJ1-5; D: TRBD1; DNA: TGCGCCAGCAGCCAAGACGCACAGGGGGTACAGCCCCAGCATTTT; CDR3: CASSQDAQGVQPQHF
size: NA; V: TRBV3-1; length: 16; J: TRBJ2-1; D: NA; DNA: TGTGCCAGCAGCCAAGCAGGAGACCCCTCCTACAATGAGCAGTTCTTC; CDR3: CASSQAGDPSYNEQFF
size: NA; V: TRBV10-3; length: 19; J: TRBJ2-3; D: NA; DNA: TGTGCCATCAGTGAAGGGGGGACAGCCCTGGGACCCAGCACAGATACGCAGTATTTT; CDR3: CAISEGGTALGPSTDTQYF
size: NA; V: TRBV3-1; length: 17; J: TRBJ2-7; D: TRBD2; DNA: TGTGCCAGCAGCCTTTCACCAGGTAGAACTAGCGCCTACGAGCAGTACTTC; CDR3: CASSLSPGRTSAYEQYF
size: few; V: TRBV7-8; length: 15; J: TRBJ2-5; D: TRBD2; DNA: TGTGCCAGCAGCTTAGGATCTAGCGGGGGTGGGACCCAGTACTTC; CDR3: CASSLGSSGGGTQYF
size: NA; V: TRBV24-1; length: 15; J: TRBJ2-1; D: NA; DNA: TGTGCCACCAGTGATTTACGGGCAGGCAACAATGAGCAGTTCTTC; CDR3: CATSDLRAGNNEQFF